This entry describes one TCR beta chain. This clone's antigen is unknown. Base qualities are not recorded, but no much larger clone differs from it by a single base. This sample is drawn from a study of healthy donors' naive CD4 and CD8 T cells (dated by TCRdb to between 2015 and 2016). Background on the whole study: Donors were chosen to span three age groups (20-25, 40-50 and 60-70 years, five to seven each), with mean age around 44 and half female. For TCR alpha, a new primer set covering all functional IMGT alpha gene variants was designed, and the rest of the protocol matched the beta-chain workflow. Rearranged TCR alpha and beta chains from naive CD4+ and CD8+ T cells were sequenced in the study to test how TCR variation relates to lineage commitment. Peripheral blood mononuclear cells were collected from 20 or so healthy, unrelated individuals. Donors were HLA-typed by sequencing at HLA-A, -B, -C, -DRB1, -DQB1 and -DPB1 using the SBTexcellerator protocol, an ABI3130xl analyzer and SBTengine software. Summary of the overall study and its limitations: V genes, J genes and CDR3 charge together appeared to explain 10% to 15% of CD4/CD8 propensity variance, in a largely additive manner. Most V and J gene segments were reportedly biased between naive CD4+ and CD8+ cells, consistently across donors and independent of HLA genotype. Possible repertoire bias arising from homeostatic proliferation of naive T cells was not directly addressed. In both chains, CD4+ lineage was associated with a positively charged CDR3, and CD8+ lineage was associated with a negatively charged CDR3. Because alpha and beta chains were sequenced in bulk and could not be paired, the effects of the two chains in combination were not assessed.

Spanning cysteine to phenylalanine, the CDR3 consists of 11 amino acids. Kept here is only the CDR3 DNA, which spans 33 bases and is read in frame from base 1. Trimming costs V 7 bases and J 8 bases, and their ends lie 10 bases apart. The run used a 454 GS FLX Titanium. TCR libraries were built from around 450 ng of total RNA with a previously published linear amplification protocol. The Roche/454 Genome Sequencer with Titanium chemistry was used for sequencing. Turning to the authors' computational methods: From 4 to 6 of the healthy donors, a total of approximately 80,000 rearranged TCR alpha transcripts were sequenced. Duplicate transcripts were removed, and each unique TCR clonotype was defined by its CDR3 junction following IMGT nomenclature. Logistic regression in R 2.13.0 modeled CD4 versus CD8 status as a function of V and J genes, with adjustment for donor effects and Bonferroni correction for multiple testing. TCRdb reprocessing: public reads trimmed at Q25 with fastp, clones called with MiXCR, in-frame beta chains kept. Rows merge per CDR3 protein into single entries with the most common DNA and genes. The V and J calls were determined by TCRdb, not by the authors. Counted in this sample were around 180,000 distinct CDR3 sequences; over 60% of them appeared once. The ten top clones hold 2% to 2.5% of the sample.

Cells with a CD4+CD8-CD45RO-CD45RA+ profile were isolated by FACS and defined as naive CD4+ T cells, and those with a CD8+CD4-CD45RA+CD27bright profile were defined as naive CD8+ T cells. Sorting used antibodies against CD4 (RPA-T4), CD8 (SK1), CD27 (O323), CD45RA (HI100) and CD45RO (UCHL1). The receptor comes from a pool of human donors in good health; the sample pools cells from several healthy donors. The sequenced material came from naive CD4+ and CD8+ T cells sorted from blood, pooled from several donors. The intended sense of this specimen's cell subset or site label: FACS-sorted naive CD4+ (CD45RO-CD45RA+) and naive CD8+ (CD45RA+CD27bright) T cells. Rearrangement joined TRBV12-3 or TRBV12-4 to TRBJ2-3, with an unclear D gene assignment. The nucleotide sequence reads as follows: TGTGCCAGCACTCCTCCGGGTACGCAGTATTTT. The encoded protein is CASTPPGTQYF.